The 28 T cell receptor beta chains presented below share a single source sample, sequenced in a study of control samples from healthy donors and cancer patients. Repertoires were generated with immunoSEQ multiplex PCR, while TCRdb's copy carries only in-frame clones and drops some. The sample lists about 61,000 clones; nearly 90% were seen once. The material sequenced was PBMCs. Receptors were obtained from a man aged 55-75 years with colorectal cancer.

This clone was recorded a few times. The V gene is TRBV12-5, the J gene TRBJ2-3, with D possibly matching TRBD1 (6 bases). There are 11 residues in the CDR3. V gave up 10 bases and J gave up 2 bases, with 7 bases separating them. From germline, CDR1 is LGHNT and CDR2 FRNRAP. The CDR3 sequence: CATGVTDTQYF. CDR3 nucleotide sequence: TGTGCTACAGGGGTCACAGATACGCAGTATTTT.

The chain carries TRBV7-9 and TRBJ1-1; D perhaps matches TRBD1 (6 bases). The V and J ends lost 6 bases and 1 base respectively, with 15 bases between them. The CDR3 has 15 residues. Germline-derived CDR1 and CDR2 are SEHNR and FQNEAQ (reference sequence). The CDR3 DNA reads as TGTGCCAGCAGTTTTAGCTCGACAGGGAACACTGAAGCTTTCTTT. Its protein is CASSFSSTGNTEAFF. Variable domain in full (rest from reference TRBV7-9 and TRBJ1-1): DTGVSQNPRHKITKRGQNVTFRCDPISEHNRLYWYRQTLGQGPEFLTYFQNEAQLEKSRLLSDRFSAERPKGSFSTLEIQRTEQGDSAMYLCASSFSSTGNTEAFFGQGTRLTVV.

This clone appeared once. Other DNA sequences in the sample encode the same CDR3. The rearrangement uses TRBV7-3 and TRBJ1-1, with no clear D. Germline V lookup: CDR1 SGHTA, CDR2 FQGTGA. The CDR3 has 13 amino acids. V gave up 5 bases and J gave up 2 bases, with 9 bases separating them. CDR3 bases: TGTGCCAGCAGCCCGTATCTCAACACTGAAGCTTTCTTT. Translated, it gives CASSPYLNTEAFF.

The gene calls are TRBV7-9 and TRBJ2-1; D remains unclear. From germline, CDR1 is SEHNR and CDR2 FQNEAQ (reference sequence). This CDR3 spans 16 amino acids. Trimming took off 5 bases at V and 10 bases at J, with 24 bases between the two ends. In DNA, the CDR3 is TGTGCCAGCAGCCCCAAGCGAAGACTTTCCCCCTCCGAGCAGTTCTTC. Its translation is CASSPKRRLSPSEQFF.

The CDR3 DNA follows: TGTGCCAGCAGTGCCCGGCTAGCCCTCTCCTACGAGCAGTACTTC. Encoded protein: CASSARLALSYEQYF. The V and J genes are TRBV2 and TRBJ2-7; weak D call: TRBD2 (5 bases). V was clipped by 4 bases and J by 0 bases, with 13 bases between them. Germline V CDR1 and CDR2: SNHLY, FYNNEI. This CDR3 has 15 residues.

This clone was counted a single time. This chain uses TRBV2 with TRBJ1-2, with TRBD1 matching over 8 bases. The V segment lost 3 bases and the J segment 4 bases; nucleotides outside the gene matches: 7. The germline V gene encodes CDR1 SNHLY and CDR2 FYNNEI. The CDR3 extends over 15 amino acids. The DNA for the CDR3 is TGTGCCAGCAGTGAGGGACAGGCAATAACCTATGGCTACACCTTC. It codes for CASSEGQAITYGYTF.

This clone has only a few counts. This chain uses TRBV7-8 with TRBJ1-2; TRBD1 might be the D (5 bases). The CDR3 spans 13 residues. Trimming cost V 5 bases and J 13 bases, with 20 bases left between them. Per the germline V gene, CDR1 is SGHVS and CDR2 is FQNEAQ. The CDR3 protein is CASSPHTQGVGTF. In DNA form, the CDR3 reads TGTGCCAGCAGCCCACACACCCAAGGGGTTGGCACCTTC.

The chain uses TRBV19 and TRBJ1-1; no reliable D call. The CDR3 has 14 residues. V lost 2 bases to trimming and J lost 0 bases, with 7 bases between them. Germline CDR1 is LNHDA and CDR2 is SQIVND (reference sequence). The CDR3, as DNA: TGTGCCAGTAGTATAAGACTTTTGAACACTGAAGCTTTCTTT. It specifies CASSIRLLNTEAFF.

The gene calls are TRBV11-3 and TRBJ2-3; D ambiguous. Trimming removed 1 base at V and 1 base at J, with 12 bases between. Germline values: CDR1 SGHNT, CDR2 YENEEA. The CDR3 extends over 16 amino acids. In nucleotides, the CDR3 is TGTGCCAGCAGCTTAGCTGGGGTTACTCGCACAGATACGCAGTATTTT. Residues: CASSLAGVTRTDTQYF.

The rearrangement links TRBV7-9 to TRBJ2-2, with D possibly being TRBD2 (6 bases). CDR3 length equals 16 residues. Germline V gene lookup returns CDR1 SEHNR and CDR2 FQNEAQ (reference sequence). V lost 5 bases and J 2 bases, leaving 15 bases between the germline ends. CDR3 sequence reads: CASSPLTRGNTGELFF. CDR3 bases: TGTGCCAGCAGCCCGTTAACGCGGGGCAACACCGGGGAGCTGTTTTTT.

This clone was picked up a small number of times. The genes are TRBV4-2 and TRBJ1-2; D is unclear. Trimming took 0 bases from V and 1 from J, leaving 6 bases between them. CDR3 length: 14 amino acids. From germline, CDR1 is LGHNA and CDR2 YNFKEQ. CDR3 coding DNA: TGTGCCAGCAGCCAAGATACAGATAACTATGGCTACACCTTC. Encoded protein: CASSQDTDNYGYTF.

The chain combines TRBV10-3 with TRBJ2-2; D is unresolved. V dropped 11 bases and J dropped 3 bases, with 13 bases sitting between them. The CDR3 is 13 amino acids. CDR1 and CDR2 from the germline V gene are ENHRY and SYGVKD. The CDR3 here is CAARLGDTGELFF. The DNA of the CDR3 is TGTGCCGCACGGCTAGGTGACACCGGGGAGCTGTTTTTT.

The chain uses TRBV19 and TRBJ1-1, with D possibly TRBD1 on 5 matching bases. CDR3 length: 14 amino acids. Per the germline V gene, CDR1 is LNHDA and CDR2 is SQIVND (reference sequence). V lost 3 bases and J 1 base, leaving 9 bases between the germline ends. This CDR3 reads CASSMDMGNTEAFF. The CDR3 region has the DNA TGTGCCAGTAGTATGGACATGGGGAACACTGAAGCTTTCTTT.

V usage is TRBV7-2 and J usage is TRBJ2-3; D is unresolved. The ends were cut back, 1 base at V and 2 bases at J, with 13 bases in the middle. The germline gives CDR1 SGHTA, CDR2 FQGNSA. This CDR3 has 16 amino acids. CDR3 DNA sequence: TGTGCCAGCAGCTTAGGGCCCGGACGGAACACAGATACGCAGTATTTT. Its protein product is CASSLGPGRNTDTQYF.

The V call is TRBV19, the J call TRBJ2-7, with 8 bases lining up with TRBD2. Germline CDR1 reads LNHDA; CDR2 reads SQIVND (reference sequence). The CDR3 totals 22 residues. V dropped 5 bases and J dropped 1; count of bases not matched to a gene: 28. In DNA form, the CDR3 reads TGTGCCAGTAGTCCCTTCCGTCTGCAAGAGCGGGGGCACAACAGAAGGTCCTACGAGCAGTACTTC. This translates into CASSPFRLQERGHNRRSYEQYF. Supplemented by reference TRBV19 and TRBJ2-7, the full variable domain reads DGGITQSPKYLFRKEGQNVTLSCEQNLNHDAMYWYRQDPGQGLRLIYYSQIVNDFQKGDIAEGYSVSREKKESFPLTVTSAQKNPTAFYLCASSPFRLQERGHNRRSYEQYFGPGTRLTVT.

This sequence joins TRBV28 and TRBJ1-1; a possible D gene is TRBD1 (5 bases). Germline V gene lookup returns CDR1 MDHEN and CDR2 SYDVKM. The CDR3 sequence is 14 residues long. V lost 1 base and J lost 1, with 7 bases in between. CDR3 amino acids: CASSLSQGNTEAFF. The CDR3 DNA reads TGTGCCAGCAGTTTATCCCAGGGGAACACTGAAGCTTTCTTT. The complete variable domain, with remaining parts taken from reference TRBV28 and TRBJ1-1, reads DVKVTQSSRYLVKRTGEKVFLECVQDMDHENMFWYRQDPGLGLRLIYFSYDVKMKEKGDIPEGYSVSREKKERFSLILESASTNQTSMYLCASSLSQGNTEAFFGQGTRLTVV.

The genes are TRBV4-1 and TRBJ1-5; D remains unclear. Trimming took 0 bases from V and 4 from J, leaving 10 bases between them. The CDR3 consists of 15 residues. In germline, CDR1 is MGHRA, CDR2 YSYEKL. DNA for the CDR3: TGCGCCAGCAGCCAAGATAGAGGGATTAATCAGCCCCAGCATTTT. Amino acids: CASSQDRGINQPQHF.

This clone was detected only once. The chain is built from TRBV11-1 and TRBJ2-5; D gene ambiguous. The CDR3 sequence is 11 residues long. Germline CDR1 reads SGHAT; CDR2 reads FQDESV (reference sequence). V dropped 1 base and J dropped 7 bases, with 4 bases sitting between them. CDR3 sequence: CASSLGGTQYF. The DNA of the CDR3 is TGTGCCAGCAGCTTAGGGGGGACCCAGTACTTC.

The gene calls are TRBV7-3 and TRBJ1-1; D remains unclear. The CDR3 is 13 residues long. CDR1 SGHTA and CDR2 FQGTGA come from the germline V gene. V was trimmed by 4 bases and J by 0 bases, leaving 6 bases between them. In DNA, the CDR3 is TGTGCCAGCAGCTATACAGTGAACACTGAAGCTTTCTTT. The encoded protein is CASSYTVNTEAFF.

The chain has TRBV7-3 and TRBJ2-5; 7 positions agree with TRBD2. V was pared by 5 bases and J by 1 base, with 7 bases of the junction left unmatched. In germline, CDR1 is SGHTA, CDR2 FQGTGA. This CDR3 has 15 amino acids. CDR3 sequence (DNA): TGTGCCAGCAGCCCACAAGCGGGAACCCAAGAGACCCAGTACTTC. Translated: CASSPQAGTQETQYF.

The chain is built from TRBV6-5 and TRBJ1-5; 9 bases fit TRBD1. Germline CDR1 is MNHEY and CDR2 is SVGAGI. V shed 6 bases and J 7 bases; nucleotides not matched to a gene: 4. This CDR3 is built from 13 residues. DNA for the CDR3: TGTGCCAGCAGCGAGACAGGGGGACAGCCCCAGCATTTT. Amino acids: CASSETGGQPQHF.

This clone was seen a single time. The V gene is TRBV18, the J gene TRBJ1-3; D is undetermined. V lost 3 bases and J lost 9, with 12 bases in between. The CDR3 is made up of 13 amino acids. CDR1 and CDR2 from the germline V gene are KGHSH and LQKENI. In DNA form, the CDR3 reads TGTGCCAGCTCACCCCCCTTTTCCGGCACCATATATTTT. Translating it yields CASSPPFSGTIYF. The full variable domain, its missing parts supplied by reference TRBV18 and TRBJ1-3, is NAGVMQNPRHLVRRRGQEARLRCSPMKGHSHVYWYRQLPEEGLKFMVYLQKENIIDESGMPKERFSAEFPKEGPSILRIQQVVRGDSAAYFCASSPPFSGTIYFGEGSWLTVV.

The chain is built from TRBV4-1 and TRBJ2-4, with D perhaps TRBD1 (5 bases). Trimming left V 5 bases short and J 2 bases short, with 10 bases between. The CDR3 is made up of 14 amino acids. Germline V lookup: CDR1 MGHRA, CDR2 YSYEKL. For the CDR3, the DNA is TGCGCCAGCAGCACAGACAGAACCAAAAACATTCAGTACTTC. Its translation is CASSTDRTKNIQYF.

This chain connects TRBV11-2 to TRBJ1-2, with D possibly matching TRBD1 (5 bases). The CDR3 loop spans 16 amino acids. Per germline, CDR1 SGHAT and CDR2 FQNNGV. V dropped 3 bases and J dropped 5 bases, with 19 bases sitting between them. CDR3 loop: CASSFSGFLGGYGYTF. The DNA of the CDR3 is TGTGCCAGCAGCTTCTCGGGATTCCTCGGGGGATATGGCTACACCTTC.

This rearrangement joins TRBV5-1 to TRBJ1-6; the match to TRBD1 covers 8 bases. CDR3 length: 14 amino acids. Unmatched junction bases numbered 4, after V lost 4 bases and J lost 7 bases. Germline V lookup: CDR1 SGHRS, CDR2 YFSETQ. The CDR3 loop is CASSLGQGNSPLHF. CDR3 bases: TGCGCCAGCAGCCTCGGACAGGGAAATTCACCCCTCCACTTT.

This clone appeared a single time. The chain employs TRBV5-1 and TRBJ2-3; D remains ambiguous. The length of the CDR3 is 13 residues. V was trimmed by 3 bases and J by 1 base, leaving 6 bases between them. Germline V gives CDR1 SGHRS, CDR2 YFSETQ. CDR3 region: CASSSQGTDTQYF. The DNA of the CDR3 is TGCGCCAGCAGCTCCCAGGGCACAGATACGCAGTATTTT.

The V call is TRBV7-2, the J call TRBJ1-4; a weak D match, TRBD1 (5 bases). This CDR3 has 14 residues. The germline CDR1 and CDR2 sequences are SGHTA and FQGNSA. Trimming took off 5 bases at V and 10 bases at J, with 17 bases between the two ends. In DNA form, the CDR3 reads TGTGCCAGCAGCCATGGGCCCACGGGGGGAAAACTGTTTTTT. This encodes CASSHGPTGGKLFF.

The chain has TRBV27 and TRBJ1-6; 7 nucleotides match TRBD1. Germline V gene data show CDR1 as MNHEY and CDR2 as SMNVEV (reference sequence). This CDR3 comprises 14 residues. Trimming at V came to 5 bases and at J to 8 bases, leaving 6 bases not matched to a gene. The CDR3 nucleotides read TGTGCCAGCAGTCCGCGGGACAGCTATTCACCCCTCCACTTT. Translated, it gives CASSPRDSYSPLHF.